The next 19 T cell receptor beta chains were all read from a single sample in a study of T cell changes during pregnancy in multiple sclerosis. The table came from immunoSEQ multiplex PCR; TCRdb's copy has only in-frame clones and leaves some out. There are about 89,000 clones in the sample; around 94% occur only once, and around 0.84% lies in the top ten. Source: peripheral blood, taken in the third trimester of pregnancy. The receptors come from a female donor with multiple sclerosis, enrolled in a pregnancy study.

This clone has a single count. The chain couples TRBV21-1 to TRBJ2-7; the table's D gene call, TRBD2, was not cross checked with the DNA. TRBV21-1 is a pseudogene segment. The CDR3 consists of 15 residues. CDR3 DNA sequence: TGTGCCAGCAGCAAGGAGGTAGGCAAGACCTACGAGCAGTACTTC. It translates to CASSKEVGKTYEQYF.

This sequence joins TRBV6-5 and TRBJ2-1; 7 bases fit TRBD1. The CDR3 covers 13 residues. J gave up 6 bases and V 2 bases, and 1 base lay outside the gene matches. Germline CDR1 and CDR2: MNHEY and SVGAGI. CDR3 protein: CASSYGTANEQFF. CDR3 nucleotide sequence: TGTGCCAGCAGTTACGGGACAGCCAATGAGCAGTTCTTC.

The CDR3 sequence is CASRGGLAYNEQFF. The CDR3 nucleotides read TGTGCCAGCAGGGGAGGGCTGGCGTACAATGAGCAGTTCTTC. The chain carries TRBV2 and TRBJ2-1; 7 positions agree with TRBD2. CDR3 length: 14 residues. V lost 6 bases to trimming and J lost 4 bases; unmatched junction nucleotides: 6. Germline-derived CDR1 and CDR2 are SNHLY and FYNNEI. Full variable domain (missing parts from reference TRBV2 and TRBJ2-1): EPEVTQTPSHQVTQMGQEVILRCVPISNHLYFYWYRQILGQKVEFLVSFYNNEISEKSEIFDDQFSVERPDGSNFTLKIRSTKLEDSAMYFCASRGGLAYNEQFFGPGTRLTVL.

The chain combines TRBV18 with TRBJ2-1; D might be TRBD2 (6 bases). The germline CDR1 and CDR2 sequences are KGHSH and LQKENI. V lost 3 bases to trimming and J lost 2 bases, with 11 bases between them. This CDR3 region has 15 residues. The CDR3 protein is CASSPTGRTYNEQFF. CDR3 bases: TGTGCCAGCTCACCGACCGGGAGAACCTACAATGAGCAGTTCTTC.

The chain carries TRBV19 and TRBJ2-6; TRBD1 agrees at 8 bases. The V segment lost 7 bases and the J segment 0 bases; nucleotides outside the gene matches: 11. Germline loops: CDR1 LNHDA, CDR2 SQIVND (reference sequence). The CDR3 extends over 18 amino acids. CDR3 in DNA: TGTGCCAGTACCCCAGGGGGCCGACTCAGCTCTGGGGCCAACGTCCTGACTTTC. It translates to CASTPGGRLSSGANVLTF.

This CDR3 reads CASSRLGQGRNTEAFF. CDR3 nucleotide sequence: TGTGCCAGCAGTCGGTTGGGCCAGGGGAGGAACACTGAAGCTTTCTTT. The rearrangement uses TRBV27 and TRBJ1-1; D perhaps matches TRBD1 (6 bases). This CDR3 has 16 amino acids. Trimming took off 5 bases at V and 1 base at J, with 17 bases between the two ends. CDR1 MNHEY and CDR2 SMNVEV come from the germline V gene (reference sequence).

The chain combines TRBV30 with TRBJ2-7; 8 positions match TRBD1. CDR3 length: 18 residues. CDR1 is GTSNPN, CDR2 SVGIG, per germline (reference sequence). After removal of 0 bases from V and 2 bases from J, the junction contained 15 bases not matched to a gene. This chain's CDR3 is CAWSVRTGFHETPYEQYF. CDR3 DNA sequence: TGTGCCTGGAGTGTCAGGACAGGGTTTCATGAAACTCCCTACGAGCAGTACTTC.

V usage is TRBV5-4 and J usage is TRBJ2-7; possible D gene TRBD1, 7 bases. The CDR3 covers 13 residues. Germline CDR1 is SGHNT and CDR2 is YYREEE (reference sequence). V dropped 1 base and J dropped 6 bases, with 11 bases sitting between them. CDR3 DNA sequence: TGTGCCAGCAGCTTGAGACAGGGAGGCGAGCAGTACTTC. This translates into CASSLRQGGEQYF. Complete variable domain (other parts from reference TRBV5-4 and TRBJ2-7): ETGVTQSPTHLIKTRGQQVTLRCSSQSGHNTVSWYQQALGQGPQFIFQYYREEENGRGNFPPRFSGLQFPNYSSELNVNALELDDSALYLCASSLRQGGEQYFGPGTRLTVT.

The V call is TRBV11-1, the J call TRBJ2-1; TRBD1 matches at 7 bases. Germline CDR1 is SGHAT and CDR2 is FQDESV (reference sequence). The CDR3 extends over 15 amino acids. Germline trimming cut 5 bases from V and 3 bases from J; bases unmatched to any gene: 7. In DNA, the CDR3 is TGTGCCAGCAGCAGCCGACAGGGAAGCTACAATGAGCAGTTCTTC. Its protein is CASSSRQGSYNEQFF.

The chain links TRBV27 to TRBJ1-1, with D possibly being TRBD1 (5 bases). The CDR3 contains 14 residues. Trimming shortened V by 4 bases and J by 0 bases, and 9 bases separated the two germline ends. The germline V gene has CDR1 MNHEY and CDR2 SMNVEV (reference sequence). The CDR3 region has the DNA TGTGCCAGCAGTTCAGAACAGGTGAACACTGAAGCTTTCTTT. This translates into CASSSEQVNTEAFF.

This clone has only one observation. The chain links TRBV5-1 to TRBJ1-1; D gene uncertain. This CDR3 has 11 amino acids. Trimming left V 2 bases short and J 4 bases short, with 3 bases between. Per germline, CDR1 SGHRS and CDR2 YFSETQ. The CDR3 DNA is TGCGCCAGCAGCTTTAGCACTGAAGCTTTCTTT. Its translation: CASSFSTEAFF. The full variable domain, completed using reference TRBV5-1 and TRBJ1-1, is KAGVTQTPRYLIKTRGQQVTLSCSPISGHRSVSWYQQTPGQGLQFLFEYFSETQRNKGNFPGRFSGRQFSNSRSEMNVSTLELGDSALYLCASSFSTEAFFGQGTRLTVV.

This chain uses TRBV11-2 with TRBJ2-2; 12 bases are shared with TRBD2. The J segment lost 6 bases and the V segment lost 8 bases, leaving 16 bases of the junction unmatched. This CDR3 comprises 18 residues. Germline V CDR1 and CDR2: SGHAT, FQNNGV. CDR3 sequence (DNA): TGTGCCAGCCGACCACTTTCCTCTAGCGGGAGGGCCCCCGGGGAGCTGTTTTTT. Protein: CASRPLSSSGRAPGELFF.

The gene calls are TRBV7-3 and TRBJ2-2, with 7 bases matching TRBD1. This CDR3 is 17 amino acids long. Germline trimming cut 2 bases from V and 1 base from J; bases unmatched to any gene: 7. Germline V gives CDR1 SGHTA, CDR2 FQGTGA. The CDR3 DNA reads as TGTGCCAGCAGCTTATCATACGGGACAGAGAACACCGGGGAGCTGTTTTTT. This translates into CASSLSYGTENTGELFF.

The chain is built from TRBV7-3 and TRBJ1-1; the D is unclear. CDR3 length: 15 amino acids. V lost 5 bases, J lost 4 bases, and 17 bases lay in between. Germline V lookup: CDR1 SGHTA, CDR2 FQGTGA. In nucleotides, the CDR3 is TGTGCCAGCAGCGGACCCCCGGGAAGTGGCACTGAAGCTTTCTTT. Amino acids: CASSGPPGSGTEAFF.

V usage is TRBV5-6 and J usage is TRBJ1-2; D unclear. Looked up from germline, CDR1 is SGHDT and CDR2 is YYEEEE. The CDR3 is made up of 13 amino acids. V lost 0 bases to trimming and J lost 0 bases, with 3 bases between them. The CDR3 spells CASSLGANYGYTF. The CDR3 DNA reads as TGTGCCAGCAGCTTGGGCGCTAACTATGGCTACACCTTC.

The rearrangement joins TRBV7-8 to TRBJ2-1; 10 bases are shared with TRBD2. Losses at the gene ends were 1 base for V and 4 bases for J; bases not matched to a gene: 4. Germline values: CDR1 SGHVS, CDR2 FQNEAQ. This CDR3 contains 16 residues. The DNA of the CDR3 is TGTGCCAGCAGCTTAGAAGCTAGCGGGAGTTACAATGAGCAGTTCTTC. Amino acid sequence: CASSLEASGSYNEQFF.

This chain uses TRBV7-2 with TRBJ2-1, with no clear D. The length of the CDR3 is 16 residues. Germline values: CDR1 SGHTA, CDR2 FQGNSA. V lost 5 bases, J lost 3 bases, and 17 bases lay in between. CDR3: CASSPRRRVHYNEQFF. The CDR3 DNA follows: TGTGCCAGCAGCCCACGAAGACGGGTCCACTACAATGAGCAGTTCTTC.

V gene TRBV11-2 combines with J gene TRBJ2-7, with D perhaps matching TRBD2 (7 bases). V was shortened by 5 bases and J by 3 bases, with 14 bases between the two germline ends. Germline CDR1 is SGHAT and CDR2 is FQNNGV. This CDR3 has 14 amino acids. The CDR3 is CASSQRGGGYEQYF. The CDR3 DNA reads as TGTGCCAGCAGCCAAAGGGGGGGAGGCTACGAGCAGTACTTC.

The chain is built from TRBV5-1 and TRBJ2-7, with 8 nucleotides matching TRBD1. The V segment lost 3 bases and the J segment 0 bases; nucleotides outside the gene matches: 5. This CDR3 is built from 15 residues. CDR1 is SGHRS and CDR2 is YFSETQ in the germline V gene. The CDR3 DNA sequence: TGCGCCAGCAGCTCAGGACAGGGCGACTCCTACGAGCAGTACTTC. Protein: CASSSGQGDSYEQYF.